The 9 T cell receptor beta chains below all came from one sample that was sequenced in a study of T cell responses to AZD1222 COVID-19 vaccine (dated by TCRdb to 2020 to 2022). The time point label, read with the paper, signifies: baseline before first vaccination. Libraries were made using the immunoSEQ multiplex PCR assay. TCRdb retrieved this table from immuneACCESS and kept in-frame rearrangements only. Not all clones are present; in checked studies, unresolved V genes account for under half, and no reason is known for the remainder. The sample yields about 99,000 clones; 90% were counted once. The top ten clones comprise 4% to 5.5% of the sample. This material consisted of peripheral blood, taken on day 0 of AZD1222 vaccination. These receptors all stem from an adult in good health.

This chain links TRBV10-1 with TRBJ2-5; 8 bases map to TRBD1. Germline V gene data show CDR1 as WNHNN and CDR2 as SYGVQD (reference sequence). Losses at the gene ends were 7 bases for V and 3 bases for J; bases not matched to a gene: 7. The CDR3 extends over 14 amino acids. CDR3 nucleotide sequence: TGCGCCAGCAATTGGACAGGGCCTGAAGAGACCCAGTACTTC. As protein: CASNWTGPEETQYF.

The rearrangement uses TRBV11-1 and TRBJ1-3, with unresolved D. V lost 4 bases, J lost 0 bases, and 10 bases lay in between. Looked up from germline, CDR1 is SGHAT and CDR2 is FQDESV (reference sequence). There are 15 residues in the CDR3. In DNA, the CDR3 is TGTGCCAGCAGCTCGAACTTCATCTCTGGAAACACCATATATTTT. Its translation is CASSSNFISGNTIYF.

The rearrangement joins TRBV3-1 (or the pseudogene TRBV3-2) to TRBJ1-6; D remains unclear. Per germline, CDR1 LGHDT and CDR2 YNNKEL (reference sequence). V was trimmed by 3 bases and J by 0 bases, leaving 3 bases between them. CDR3 size: 14 residues. This CDR3 reads CASSHSSYNSPLHF. CDR3 bases: TGTGCCAGCAGCCACAGCTCCTATAATTCACCCCTCCACTTT.

The CDR3 here is CAWSEEGGGYTF. Here the CDR3 DNA reads TGTGCCTGGAGTGAGGAGGGAGGTGGCTACACCTTC. This chain joins TRBV30 and TRBJ1-2; D gene unclear. The CDR3 totals 12 residues. V was cut by 1 base and J by 7 bases, with 10 bases left in between. The germline CDR1 and CDR2 sequences are GTSNPN and SVGIG (reference sequence).

This clone has a single count. The rearrangement links TRBV29-1 to TRBJ2-7, with 7 bases fitting TRBD1. J lost 6 bases, V lost 6 bases, and 17 bases had no gene match. The CDR3 is 15 residues long. Germline V gene sequence: CDR1 SQVTM, CDR2 ANQGSEA. CDR3 nucleotides: TGCAGCGTCCCAAGTGGGCAGGGGGATGCTTCCGAGCAGTACTTC. This translates into CSVPSGQGDASEQYF.

The V gene is TRBV7-9, the J gene TRBJ1-4; D is uncertain. The CDR3 consists of 12 residues. The ends were cut back, 9 bases at V and 4 bases at J, with 9 bases in the middle. Germline V lookup: CDR1 SEHNR, CDR2 FQNEAQ (reference sequence). In DNA, the CDR3 is TGTGCCAGTAGAGGAAATAATGAAAAACTGTTTTTT. The encoded protein is CASRGNNEKLFF. Supplemented by reference TRBV7-9 and TRBJ1-4, the full variable domain reads DTGVSQNPRHKITKRGQNVTFRCDPISEHNRLYWYRQTLGQGPEFLTYFQNEAQLEKSRLLSDRFSAERPKGSFSTLEIQRTEQGDSAMYLCASRGNNEKLFFGSGTQLSVL.

V and J are TRBV4-1 and TRBJ2-5, with D possibly matching TRBD2 (5 bases). Trimming took off 5 bases at V and 4 bases at J, with 20 bases between the two ends. The V gene's germline CDR1 is MGHRA and CDR2 YSYEKL. This CDR3 is 16 amino acids long. CDR3 region: CASSKYPGPGGETQYF. The CDR3 DNA follows: TGCGCCAGCAGCAAATACCCCGGGCCCGGAGGAGAGACCCAGTACTTC.

The count of this clone is one. The chain couples TRBV30 to TRBJ1-1, with D possibly being TRBD1 (6 bases). Germline CDR1 is GTSNPN and CDR2 is SVGIG (reference sequence). The V and J ends lost 2 bases and 5 bases respectively, with 15 bases between them. The CDR3 is made up of 14 amino acids. CDR3 protein: CAWSWTVGSTEAFF. CDR3 in DNA: TGTGCCTGGAGTTGGACAGTGGGCAGTACTGAAGCTTTCTTT.

The chain has TRBV19 and TRBJ2-6; perhaps TRBD2 as D (5 bases). V gave up 9 bases and J gave up 0 bases, with 12 bases separating them. CDR1 and CDR2 from the germline V gene are LNHDA and SQIVND (reference sequence). The CDR3 spans 15 residues. The CDR3 loop reads CASGVPDSGANVLTF. CDR3 DNA sequence: TGTGCCAGCGGGGTACCCGACTCTGGGGCCAACGTCCTGACTTTC.